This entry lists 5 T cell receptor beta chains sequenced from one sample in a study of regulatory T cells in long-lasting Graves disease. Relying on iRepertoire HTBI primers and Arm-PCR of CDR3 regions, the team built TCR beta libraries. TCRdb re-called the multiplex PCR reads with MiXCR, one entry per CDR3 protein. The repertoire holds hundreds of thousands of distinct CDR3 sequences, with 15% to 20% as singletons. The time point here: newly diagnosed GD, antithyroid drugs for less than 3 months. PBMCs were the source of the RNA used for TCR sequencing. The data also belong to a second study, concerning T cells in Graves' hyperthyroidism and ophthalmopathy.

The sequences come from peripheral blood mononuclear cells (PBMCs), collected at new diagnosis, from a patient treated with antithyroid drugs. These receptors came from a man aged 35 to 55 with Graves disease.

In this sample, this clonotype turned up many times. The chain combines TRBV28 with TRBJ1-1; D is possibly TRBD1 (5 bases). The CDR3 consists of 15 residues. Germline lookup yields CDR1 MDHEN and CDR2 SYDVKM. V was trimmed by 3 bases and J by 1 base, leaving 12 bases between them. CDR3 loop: CASSFRQSGNTEAFF. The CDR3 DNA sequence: TGTGCCAGCAGTTTTCGACAGTCTGGGAACACTGAAGCTTTCTTT. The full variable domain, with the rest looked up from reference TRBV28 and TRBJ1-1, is DVKVTQSSRYLVKRTGEKVFLECVQDMDHENMFWYRQDPGLGLRLIYFSYDVKMKEKGDIPEGYSVSREKKERFSLILESASTNQTSMYLCASSFRQSGNTEAFFGQGTRLTVV.

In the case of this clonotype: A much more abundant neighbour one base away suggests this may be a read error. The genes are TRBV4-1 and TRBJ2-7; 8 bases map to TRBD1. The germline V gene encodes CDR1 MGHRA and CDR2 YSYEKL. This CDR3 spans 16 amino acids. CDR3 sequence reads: CAGSQVGQGAGYEQYF. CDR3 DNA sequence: TGCGCCGGCAGCCAAGTAGGGCAGGGGGCTGGCTACGAGCAGTACTTC.

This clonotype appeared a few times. The CDR3 reads CASSLEGVSGYGYTF. The CDR3 DNA sequence: TGTGCCAGCAGTTTAGAAGGGGTCTCGGGCTATGGCTACACCTTC. The rearrangement uses TRBV12-3 or TRBV12-4 and TRBJ1-2; D might be TRBD1 (5 bases). The CDR3 consists of 15 residues. Trimming stripped 1 base from V and 4 bases from J, with 13 bases between.

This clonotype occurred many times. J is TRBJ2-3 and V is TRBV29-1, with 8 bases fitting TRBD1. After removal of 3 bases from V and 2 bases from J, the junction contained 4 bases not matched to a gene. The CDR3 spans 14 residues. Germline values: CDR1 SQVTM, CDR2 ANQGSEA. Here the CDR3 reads CSVDPGGYTDTQYF. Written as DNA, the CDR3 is TGCAGCGTTGATCCAGGGGGCTACACAGATACGCAGTATTTT.

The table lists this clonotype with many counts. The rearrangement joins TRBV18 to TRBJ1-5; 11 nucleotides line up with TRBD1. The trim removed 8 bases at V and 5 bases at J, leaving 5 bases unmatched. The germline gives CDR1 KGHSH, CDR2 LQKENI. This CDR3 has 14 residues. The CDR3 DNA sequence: TGTGCCAGCAACGGACAGGGGGCTCATCAGCCCCAGCATTTT. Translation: CASNGQGAHQPQHF.